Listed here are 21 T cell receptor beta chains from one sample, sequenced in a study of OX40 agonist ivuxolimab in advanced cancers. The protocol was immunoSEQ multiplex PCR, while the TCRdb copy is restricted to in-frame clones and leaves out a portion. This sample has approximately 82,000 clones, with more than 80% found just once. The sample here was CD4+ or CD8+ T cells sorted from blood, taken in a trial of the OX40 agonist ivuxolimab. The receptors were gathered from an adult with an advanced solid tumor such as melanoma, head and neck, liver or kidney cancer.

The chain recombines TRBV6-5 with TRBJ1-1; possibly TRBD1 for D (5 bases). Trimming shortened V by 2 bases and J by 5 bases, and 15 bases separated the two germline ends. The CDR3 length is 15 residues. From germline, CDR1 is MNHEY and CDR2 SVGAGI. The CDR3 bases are TGTGCCAGCAGTTACCGTGACCCGGGGGAAACTGAAGCTTTCTTT. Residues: CASSYRDPGETEAFF.

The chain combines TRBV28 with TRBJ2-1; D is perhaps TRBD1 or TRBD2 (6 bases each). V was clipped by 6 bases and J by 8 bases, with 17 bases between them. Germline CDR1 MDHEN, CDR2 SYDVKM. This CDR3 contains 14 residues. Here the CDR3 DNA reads TGTGCCAGCAGCCCTGGAGGGGGGCTCTATGAGCAGTTCTTC. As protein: CASSPGGGLYEQFF.

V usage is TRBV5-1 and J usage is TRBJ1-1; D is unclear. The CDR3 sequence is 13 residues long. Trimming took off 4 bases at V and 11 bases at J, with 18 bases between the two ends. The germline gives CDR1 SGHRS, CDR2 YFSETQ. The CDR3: CASSKESQTGAFF. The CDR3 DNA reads TGCGCCAGCAGCAAGGAATCCCAAACTGGGGCTTTCTTT.

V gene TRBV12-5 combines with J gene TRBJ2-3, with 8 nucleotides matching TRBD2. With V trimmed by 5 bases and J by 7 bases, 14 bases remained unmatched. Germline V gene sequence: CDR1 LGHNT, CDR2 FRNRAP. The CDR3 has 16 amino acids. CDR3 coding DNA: TGTGCTAGTGGTACGGGGGGGACTCTTTCAGGGTATACGCAGTATTTT. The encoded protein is CASGTGGTLSGYTQYF.

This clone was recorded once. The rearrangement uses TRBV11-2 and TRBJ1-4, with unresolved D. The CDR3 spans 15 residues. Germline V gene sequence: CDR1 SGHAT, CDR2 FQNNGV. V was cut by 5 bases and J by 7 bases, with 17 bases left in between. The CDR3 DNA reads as TGTGCCAGCAGCCTACTATTGGGGATAGGTGAAAAACTGTTTTTT. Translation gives CASSLLLGIGEKLFF.

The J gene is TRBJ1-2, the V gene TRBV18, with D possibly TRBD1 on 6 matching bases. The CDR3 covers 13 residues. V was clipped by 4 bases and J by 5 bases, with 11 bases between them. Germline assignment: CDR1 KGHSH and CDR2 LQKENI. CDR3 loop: CASSQDSTYGYTF. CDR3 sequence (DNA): TGTGCCAGCTCACAGGACAGCACATATGGCTACACCTTC.

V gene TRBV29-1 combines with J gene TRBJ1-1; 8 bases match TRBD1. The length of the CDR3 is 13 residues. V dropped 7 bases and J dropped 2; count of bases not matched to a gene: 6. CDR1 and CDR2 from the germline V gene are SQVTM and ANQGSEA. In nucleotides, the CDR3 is TGCAGCGGCCTACAGGGGGGAAACACTGAAGCTTTCTTT. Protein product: CSGLQGGNTEAFF.

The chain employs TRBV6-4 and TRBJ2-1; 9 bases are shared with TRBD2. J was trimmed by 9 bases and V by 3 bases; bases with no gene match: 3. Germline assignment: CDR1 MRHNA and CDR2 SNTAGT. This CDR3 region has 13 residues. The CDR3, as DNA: TGTGCCAGCAGTGATGAGCGGGGGGTTGAGCAGTTCTTC. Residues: CASSDERGVEQFF.

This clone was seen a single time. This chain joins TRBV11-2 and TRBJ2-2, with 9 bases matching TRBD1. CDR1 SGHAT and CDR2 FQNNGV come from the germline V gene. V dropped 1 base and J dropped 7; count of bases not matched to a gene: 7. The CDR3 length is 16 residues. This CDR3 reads CASSLVHRGRVGELFF. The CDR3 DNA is TGTGCCAGCAGCTTAGTTCACAGGGGGCGCGTCGGGGAGCTGTTTTTT.

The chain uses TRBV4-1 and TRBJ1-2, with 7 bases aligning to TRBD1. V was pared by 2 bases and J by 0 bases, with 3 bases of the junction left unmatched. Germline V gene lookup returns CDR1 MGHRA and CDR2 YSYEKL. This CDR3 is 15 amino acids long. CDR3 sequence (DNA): TGCGCCAGCAGCCAAAACAGGGGTCCTAACTATGGCTACACCTTC. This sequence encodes CASSQNRGPNYGYTF.

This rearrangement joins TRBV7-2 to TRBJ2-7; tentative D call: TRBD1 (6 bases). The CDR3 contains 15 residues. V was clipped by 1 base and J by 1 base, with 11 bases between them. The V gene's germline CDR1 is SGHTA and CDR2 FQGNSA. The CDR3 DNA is TGTGCCAGCAGCTTAGTCTACGGACAGTCCTACGAGCAGTACTTC. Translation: CASSLVYGQSYEQYF.

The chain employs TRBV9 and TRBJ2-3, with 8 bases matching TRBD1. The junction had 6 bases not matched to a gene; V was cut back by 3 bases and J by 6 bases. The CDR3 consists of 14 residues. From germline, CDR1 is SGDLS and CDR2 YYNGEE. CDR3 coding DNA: TGTGCCAGCAGCGACCGGACAGGGTCCGATACGCAGTATTTT. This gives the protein CASSDRTGSDTQYF.

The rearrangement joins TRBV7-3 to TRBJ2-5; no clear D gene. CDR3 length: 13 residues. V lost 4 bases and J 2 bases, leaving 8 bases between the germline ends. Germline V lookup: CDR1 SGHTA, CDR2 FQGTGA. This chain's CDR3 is CASSSTSQETQYF. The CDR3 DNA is TGTGCCAGCAGCTCTACTTCACAAGAGACCCAGTACTTC.

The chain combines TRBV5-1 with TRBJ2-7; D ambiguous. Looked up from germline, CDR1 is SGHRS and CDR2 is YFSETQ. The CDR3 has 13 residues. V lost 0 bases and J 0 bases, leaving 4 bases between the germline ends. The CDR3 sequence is CASSLDGSYEQYF. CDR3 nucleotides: TGCGCCAGCAGCTTGGACGGCTCCTACGAGCAGTACTTC. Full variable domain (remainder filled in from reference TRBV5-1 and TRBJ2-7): KAGVTQTPRYLIKTRGQQVTLSCSPISGHRSVSWYQQTPGQGLQFLFEYFSETQRNKGNFPGRFSGRQFSNSRSEMNVSTLELGDSALYLCASSLDGSYEQYFGPGTRLTVT.

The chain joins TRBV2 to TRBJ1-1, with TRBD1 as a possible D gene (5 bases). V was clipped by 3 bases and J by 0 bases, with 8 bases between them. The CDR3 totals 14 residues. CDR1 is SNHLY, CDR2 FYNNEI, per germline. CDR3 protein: CASSDQGLNTEAFF. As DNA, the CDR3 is TGTGCCAGCAGTGACCAGGGCTTGAACACTGAAGCTTTCTTT.

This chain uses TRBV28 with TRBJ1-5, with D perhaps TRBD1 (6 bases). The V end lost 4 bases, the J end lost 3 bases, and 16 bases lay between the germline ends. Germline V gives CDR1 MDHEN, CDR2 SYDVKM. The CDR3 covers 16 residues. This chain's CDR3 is CASSSALRGLNQPQHF. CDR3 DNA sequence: TGTGCCAGCAGTTCCGCGTTACGGGGGCTCAATCAGCCCCAGCATTTT.

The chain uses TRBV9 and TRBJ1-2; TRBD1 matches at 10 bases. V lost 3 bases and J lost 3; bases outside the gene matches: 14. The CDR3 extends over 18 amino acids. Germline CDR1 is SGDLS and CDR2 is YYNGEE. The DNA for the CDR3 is TGTGCCAGCAGCGAGCCCGGGACAGGGGTCAGGGTTGACTATGGCTACACCTTC. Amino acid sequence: CASSEPGTGVRVDYGYTF.

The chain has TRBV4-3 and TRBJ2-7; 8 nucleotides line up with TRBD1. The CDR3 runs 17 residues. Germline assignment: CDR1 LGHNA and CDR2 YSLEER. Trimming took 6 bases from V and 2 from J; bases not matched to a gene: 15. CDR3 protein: CASRQYLTGQATYEQYF. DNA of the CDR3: TGCGCCAGCAGACAATACCTTACGGGACAGGCTACCTACGAGCAGTACTTC.

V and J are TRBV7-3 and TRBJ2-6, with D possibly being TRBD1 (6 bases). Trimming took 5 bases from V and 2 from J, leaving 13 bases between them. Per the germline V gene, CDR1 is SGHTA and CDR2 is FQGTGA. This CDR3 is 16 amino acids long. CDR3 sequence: CASSTPGATGANVLTF. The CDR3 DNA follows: TGTGCCAGCAGCACCCCAGGGGCCACTGGGGCCAACGTCCTGACTTTC.

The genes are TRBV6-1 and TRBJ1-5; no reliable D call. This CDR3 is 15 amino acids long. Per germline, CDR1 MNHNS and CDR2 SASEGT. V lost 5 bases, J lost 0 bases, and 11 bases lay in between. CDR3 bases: TGTGCCAGCAGTCCCCAGTTTTATAGCAATCAGCCCCAGCATTTT. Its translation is CASSPQFYSNQPQHF.

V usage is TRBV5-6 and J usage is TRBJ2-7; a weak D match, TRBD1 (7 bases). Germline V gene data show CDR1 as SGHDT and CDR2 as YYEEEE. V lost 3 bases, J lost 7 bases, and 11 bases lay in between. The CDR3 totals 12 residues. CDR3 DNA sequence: TGTGCCAGCAGCTCAGGGGGGTGGGAGCAGTACTTC. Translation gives CASSSGGWEQYF.